The 28 T cell receptor gamma chains presented below share a single source sample, sequenced in a study of gamma delta lymphoproliferative disorders and STAT genes (dated by TCRdb to between 2017 and 2018). Libraries were prepared through multiplex PCR. This sample was sequenced with an Illumina MiSeq. For TCRdb, the public reads were processed anew by CATT, and duplicate DNA sequences were folded into one row. In this sample the table shows about 5,100 gamma-chain clones, about 7.7% of which occur a single time. Around 3.1% of the sample is in the top ten clones. TCR sequencing was performed on genomic DNA from peripheral blood mononuclear cells isolated from patients and controls. Material: blood. The receptors were gathered from a human donor in good health.

This clone has at least ten counts. The chain carries TRGV8 and TRGJ1 or TRGJ2. In the absence of a J gene in TCRdb, the DNA was matched to germline to assign it here. The CDR3 loop spans 10 amino acids. After removal of 5 bases from V and 9 bases from J, the junction contained 4 bases not matched to a gene. Looked up from germline, CDR1 is VENAVY and CDR2 is YDSYNSRV. In DNA, the CDR3 is TGTGCCACCTGGGGTCCTAAGAAACTCTTT. It is translated as CATWGPKKLF.

This clone was detected a few times. This may be a read error, as it is one base from a much larger clone. The chain is built from TRGV5 and TRGJ1 or TRGJ2. As TCRdb names no J gene, one was assigned here on the basis of a DNA match to germline. Losses at the gene ends were 0 bases for V and 0 bases for J; bases not matched to a gene: 5. The CDR3 consists of 15 residues. The germline gives CDR1 VINAFY, CDR2 YDVSNSKD. CDR3 sequence (DNA): TGTGCCACCTGGGACAGGCTCCCGAATTATTATAAGAAACTCTTT. This encodes CATWDRLPNYYKKLF.

This clone qualifies as medium-sized. V gene TRGV3 was called; the J gene was not. Germline V lookup: CDR1 VTNTFY, CDR2 YDVSTARD (reference sequence). The CDR3 length is 13 residues. The CDR3 bases are TGTGCCACCTGGGACAGGCCCAAAAAAAGGGTGCTCTTT. Protein product: CATWDRPKKRVLF.

This clone is deemed medium-sized. The chain joins TRGV4 to TRGJ1 or TRGJ2. Since TCRdb gives no J gene, matching the DNA to germline was used here to assign it. Germline V gene sequence: CDR1 EGSTGY, CDR2 YDSYTSSV. V dropped 0 bases and J dropped 7; count of bases not matched to a gene: 6. The CDR3 contains 13 residues. The DNA of the CDR3 is TGTGCCACCTGGGATGGGCTCGAATATAAGAAACTCTTT. Translation: CATWDGLEYKKLF.

This clone is labeled medium-sized. The chain links TRGV9 to TRGJ1 or TRGJ2. The J gene comes from matching the DNA to germline here; TCRdb lacks it. The CDR3 consists of 13 residues. Trimming at V came to 5 bases and at J to 3 bases, leaving 7 bases not matched to a gene. The germline CDR1 and CDR2 sequences are GITISATS and ISYDGTV (reference sequence). The CDR3 DNA reads as TGTGCCTTGTGGGGGACTTGTTATTATAAGAAACTCTTT. Its protein product is CALWGTCYYKKLF.

The table lists this clone with many counts. V and J are TRGV10 and TRGJP1. TCRdb records no J gene; here it was assigned by comparing the DNA to germline. TRGV10 is an ORF, with its function uncertain. There are 15 residues in the CDR3. With 8 bases clipped from V and 5 bases from J, the junction kept 12 bases outside the gene matches. The CDR3 coding sequence is TGTGCTGCGTGGGACCCTACCCCGACTGGTTGGTTCAAGATATTT. This gives the protein CAAWDPTPTGWFKIF.

This clone is categorized as medium-sized (0.01 to 0.1%). The chain joins TRGV2 to TRGJ1 or TRGJ2. No J gene is reported in TCRdb; it was inferred here by comparing the DNA with germline. The V segment lost 0 bases and the J segment 7 bases; nucleotides outside the gene matches: 12. CDR3 length: 15 residues. The germline V gene has CDR1 EGSNGY and CDR2 YDSYNSKV. CDR3 amino acids: CATWDGHKIGYKKLF. The DNA for the CDR3 is TGTGCCACCTGGGACGGGCACAAGATAGGATATAAGAAACTCTTT.

This clone is labeled as medium-sized. This rearrangement joins TRGV4 to TRGJ1 or TRGJ2. TCRdb offers no J gene call, so here the DNA was matched to germline to obtain one. The germline gives CDR1 EGSTGY, CDR2 YDSYTSSV. V lost 5 bases and J lost 2; bases outside the gene matches: 3. There are 12 residues in the CDR3. In nucleotides, the CDR3 is TGTGCCACCTGGGCCCATTATTATAAGAAACTCTTT. The encoded protein is CATWAHYYKKLF.

By share of the sample, this clone is medium-sized (0.01 to 0.1%). This sample also contains other DNA sequences that code for the same CDR3. The chain joins TRGV8 to TRGJ1 or TRGJ2. Here the J gene came from matching the DNA to germline, since TCRdb omits it. CDR1 VENAVY and CDR2 YDSYNSRV come from the germline V gene. The CDR3 runs 13 residues. The V gene end was trimmed by 3 bases and the J gene end by 1 base; junction bases not matched to a gene: 3. The CDR3 DNA sequence: TGTGCCACCTGGGATTCTAATTATTATAAGAAACTCTTT. Its translation is CATWDSNYYKKLF.

This clone is medium-sized by share. The chain recombines TRGV5 with TRGJ1 or TRGJ2. The J gene, not given by TCRdb, was assigned here from a germline match of the nucleotide sequence. J lost 1 base, V lost 0 bases, and 6 bases had no gene match. There are 15 residues in the CDR3. Germline V gene data show CDR1 as VINAFY and CDR2 as YDVSNSKD. DNA of the CDR3: TGTGCCACCTGGGACAGGCCGACCAATTATTATAAGAAACTCTTT. Amino acid sequence: CATWDRPTNYYKKLF.

This clone turned up a few times. This chain links TRGV9 with TRGJ1 or TRGJ2. No J segment appears in TCRdb, so it was assigned here by matching the sequence to germline. The CDR3 covers 15 residues. Germline trimming cut 1 base from V and 2 bases from J; bases unmatched to any gene: 8. The V gene's germline CDR1 is GITISATS and CDR2 ISYDGTV (reference sequence). For the CDR3, the DNA is TGTGCCTTGTGGGAGGTCCTGCTATATTATTATAAGAAACTCTTT. Amino acid sequence: CALWEVLLYYYKKLF.

This clone was counted ten times or more. This chain joins TRGV9 and TRGJ1 or TRGJ2. TCRdb supplies no J gene; here it was assigned by aligning the nucleotide sequence to germline. The germline gives CDR1 GITISATS, CDR2 ISYDGTV (reference sequence). The V and J ends lost 2 bases and 2 bases, in that order; junction bases with no gene match: 6. This CDR3 has 14 amino acids. The CDR3 DNA reads TGTGCCTTGTGGGAGGGCCACTATTATTATAAGAAACTCTTT. This translates into CALWEGHYYYKKLF.

This clone is classed as medium-sized. This sample also contains other DNA sequences that code for the same CDR3. The J gene is TRGJ1 or TRGJ2, the V gene TRGV4. TCRdb is silent on the J gene; assignment here came from matching the DNA to germline. Germline V lookup: CDR1 EGSTGY, CDR2 YDSYTSSV. Unmatched junction bases numbered 6, after V lost 0 bases and J lost 4 bases. The CDR3 is made up of 14 amino acids. Written as DNA, the CDR3 is TGTGCCACCTGGGATGGGCCGGGGTATTATAAGAAACTCTTT. Residues: CATWDGPGYYKKLF.

This clone qualifies as medium-sized. V usage is TRGV4 and J usage is TRGJ1 or TRGJ2. Germline matching of the DNA provided the J gene here, since TCRdb leaves it blank. The trim removed 4 bases at V and 5 bases at J, leaving 5 bases unmatched. Per germline, CDR1 EGSTGY and CDR2 YDSYTSSV. The CDR3 consists of 12 residues. Here the CDR3 reads CATWDINYKKLF. The CDR3, as DNA: TGTGCCACCTGGGACATAAATTATAAGAAACTCTTT.

This clone was observed at least ten times. Within the sample, other DNA sequences also encode this same CDR3. The rearrangement uses TRGV8 and TRGJ1 or TRGJ2. The J gene comes from matching the DNA to germline here; TCRdb lacks it. CDR1 is VENAVY and CDR2 is YDSYNSRV in the germline V gene. The CDR3 extends over 12 amino acids. J was trimmed by 2 bases and V by 5 bases; bases with no gene match: 3. CDR3 amino acids: CATWADYYKKLF. The CDR3 DNA reads as TGTGCCACCTGGGCCGATTATTATAAGAAACTCTTT.

Points on this clone: Because the CDR3's place on the DNA is in doubt, the DNA is left out and the CDR3 is given as listed by TCRdb. The J gene is uncalled and the V gene is TRGV11. TRGV11 is sorted into the ORF group, with uncertain function. The CDR3 totals 19 residues, both ends included. The CDR3 loop is CTTVPAGLAIHTTGWFKIF.

Details on this clone: Translating this DNA gives a protein that differs at residue 10 from the TCRdb one, which belongs to a much larger clone; a read error is likely, and the protein shown is this translation. J is TRGJP1 and V is TRGV4. No J gene was available from TCRdb, and it was assigned here by a germline match of the DNA. CDR3 size: 13 residues. In germline, CDR1 is EGSTGY, CDR2 YDSYTSSV. In nucleotides, the CDR3 is TGTGCCACCTGGGATGGGCCTGGTTGGCTCAAGATATTT. Its translation is CATWDGPGWLKIF.

Here the CDR3 DNA reads TGTGCCACCTGGGACGGTCTAGCCGGCTCCATTGAGGAGAAACTCTTT. This translates into CATWDGLAGSIEEKLF. The V gene is TRGV2, the J gene TRGJ1 or TRGJ2. The J gene is not listed in TCRdb, so it was assigned here from a DNA match to germline. V trimming: 1 base; J trimming: 11 bases; junction bases outside the gene matches: 20. Germline CDR1 EGSNGY, CDR2 YDSYNSKV. CDR3 length: 16 residues.

Comments on this clone: At one end, the junction sequence differs from germline, possibly due to a read error. The rearrangement joins TRGV10 to TRGJ1 or TRGJ2. In the absence of a J gene in TCRdb, the DNA was matched to germline to assign it here. TRGV10 is placed among ORFs of uncertain function. The CDR3 loop spans 14 amino acids. The CDR3 sequence: CATIRTPNYYKKLF. CDR3 in DNA: TGCGCTACAATCCGAACCCCCAATTATTATAAGAAACTCTTT.

By share of the sample, this clone is medium-sized. The chain is built from TRGV3 and TRGJ1 or TRGJ2. TCRdb is silent on the J gene; assignment here came from matching the DNA to germline. Losses at the gene ends were 1 base for V and 4 bases for J; bases not matched to a gene: 1. Germline V lookup: CDR1 VTNTFY, CDR2 YDVSTARD (reference sequence). CDR3 size: 12 residues. The DNA for the CDR3 is TGTGCCACCTGGGACAGCTATTATAAGAAACTCTTT. Translating it yields CATWDSYYKKLF.

In this sample, this clone is medium-sized (0.01 to 0.1%). Other nucleotide sequences from this sample produce the same CDR3. V and J are TRGV10 and TRGJP1. No J segment appears in TCRdb, so it was assigned here by matching the sequence to germline. TRGV10 belongs to the ORF category, with a function that is uncertain. J lost 8 bases, V lost 8 bases, and 9 bases had no gene match. The CDR3 runs to 13 residues. As DNA, the CDR3 is TGTGCTGCGTGGGATTATACGGGTTGGTTCAAGATATTT. Translated, it gives CAAWDYTGWFKIF.

This clone was counted ten times or more. The V call is TRGV3, the J call TRGJ1 or TRGJ2. The J gene, not given by TCRdb, was assigned here from a germline match of the nucleotide sequence. V lost 0 bases, J lost 2 bases, and 7 bases stayed unmatched. The length of the CDR3 is 15 residues. Germline CDR1 reads VTNTFY; CDR2 reads YDVSTARD (reference sequence). CDR3 residues: CATWDRPPDYYKKLF. The CDR3 nucleotides read TGTGCCACCTGGGACAGGCCTCCGGATTATTATAAGAAACTCTTT.

By share, this clone counts as medium-sized. CDR3 loop: CATWDRRDYYKKLF. For the CDR3, the DNA is TGTGCCACCTGGGATAGGCGGGATTATTATAAGAAACTCTTT. J is TRGJ1 or TRGJ2 and V is TRGV8. TCRdb does not report a J gene; here it was assigned by matching the DNA to germline references. Germline V gene data show CDR1 as VENAVY and CDR2 as YDSYNSRV. V shed 0 bases and J 2 bases; nucleotides not matched to a gene: 4. The CDR3 is 14 amino acids.

This clone is classed as medium-sized. Here the CDR3 DNA reads TGTGCCACCTGGGATGGCAGTAAGTATTATAAGAAACTCTTT. Translated: CATWDGSKYYKKLF. The chain joins TRGV4 to TRGJ1 or TRGJ2. Assignment of the J gene here rests on matching the DNA to germline, because TCRdb gives none. V was pared by 1 base and J by 4 bases, with 7 bases of the junction left unmatched. Germline CDR1 and CDR2: EGSTGY and YDSYTSSV. This CDR3 is built from 14 residues.

This clone is judged medium-sized. The DNA of the CDR3 is TGTGCCACCTGGGATGGATCAAATTATTATAAGAAACTCTTT. This translates into CATWDGSNYYKKLF. The J gene is TRGJ1 or TRGJ2, the V gene TRGV4. TCRdb supplies no J gene; here it was assigned by aligning the nucleotide sequence to germline. Germline values: CDR1 EGSTGY, CDR2 YDSYTSSV. The length of the CDR3 is 14 residues. After removal of 1 base from V and 1 base from J, the junction contained 4 bases not matched to a gene.

Within the sample, this clone is medium-sized. Other nucleotide sequences in the sample specify the same CDR3. The chain recombines TRGV10 with TRGJP1. No J gene was available from TCRdb, and it was assigned here by a germline match of the DNA. TRGV10 is labeled an ORF, and its function is uncertain. This CDR3 contains 13 residues. With 8 bases clipped from V and 5 bases from J, the junction kept 6 bases outside the gene matches. CDR3 sequence: CAAWDYTGWFKIF. CDR3 bases: TGTGCTGCGTGGGATTATACTGGTTGGTTCAAGATATTT.

This clone counts as medium-sized (0.01 to 0.1%). Because the CDR3's place on the DNA is in doubt, the DNA is left out and the CDR3 is given as listed by TCRdb. TRGV11 is the V gene, and the J gene was not called. TRGV11 is an ORF, with its function uncertain. Termini included, the CDR3 measures 16 amino acids. The CDR3: CTTVPAGFVVYYKKLF.

This clone was seen a handful of times. The rearrangement links TRGV9 to TRGJ1 or TRGJ2. TCRdb supplies no J gene; here it was assigned by aligning the nucleotide sequence to germline. From germline, CDR1 is GITISATS and CDR2 ISYDGTV (reference sequence). The junction had 5 bases not matched to a gene; V was cut back by 3 bases and J by 12 bases. The CDR3 totals 10 residues. The CDR3 spells CALWELGKLF. For the CDR3, the DNA is TGTGCCTTGTGGGAGCTGGGGAAACTCTTT.